The clone carrying this TCR beta chain has a handful of counts. This record comes from a study of blood T cell repertoires in COVID-19. Study-level background: COVID-19 samples collected from the United States, Italy and Spain covered acute and convalescent phases. The analysed material was cDNA or gDNA that came from T cells, B-cell-depleted T cells, or PBMCs.

CDR1 is SQVTM and CDR2 is ANQGSEA in the germline V gene. The junction had 2 bases not matched to a gene; V was cut back by 4 bases and J by 1 base. There are 13 residues in the CDR3. Original processing notes: Reference gene primer amplification in the assay estimated nucleated cell counts. Only in-frame clones appear in the TCRdb table, and some are missing; sequencing was by immunoSEQ multiplex PCR. The V and J calls and clone size come from that table; D and trimming were worked out from the DNA. This sample has 150,000 to 200,000 clones, with 65% to 80% found just once. This clonotype was sampled from a man aged 45-60 years who had recovered from COVID-19. Sequencing input: peripheral blood. The rearrangement joins TRBV29-1 to TRBJ2-3, with 7 bases matching TRBD2. In DNA form, the CDR3 reads TGCAGCGTTGTTACTAGCGGCACAGATACGCAGTATTTT. This translates into CSVVTSGTDTQYF.